These 31 T cell receptor beta chains were sequenced from one sample in a study of shared clonotypes between healthy human individuals. The data were produced by immunoSEQ multiplex PCR, yet TCRdb's version contains in-frame clones alone and is incomplete. The table has 2 million to 2.5 million clones, about 90% seen once. The specimen was naive CD4+ T cells from PBMCs. Stated subset: CD45RA+ positively selected. The receptors shown here come from a man aged 18 to 30 in good health. Some clones in this sample may be carry-over from other donors' samples.

This chain connects TRBV6-5 to TRBJ1-2; D remains unclear. The V end was cut by 0 bases, the J end by 8 bases, with 13 bases between. The CDR3 is 14 amino acids. The germline gives CDR1 MNHEY, CDR2 SVGAGI. CDR3 residues: CASSYSDQAGGYTF. In nucleotides, the CDR3 is TGTGCCAGCAGTTACTCTGACCAGGCTGGCGGCTACACCTTC.

The V gene is TRBV11-2, the J gene TRBJ2-1; TRBD2 matches at 7 bases. CDR1 and CDR2 from the germline V gene are SGHAT and FQNNGV. The CDR3 length is 15 residues. Trimming cost V 5 bases and J 7 bases; bases outside gene matches: 11. In DNA, the CDR3 is TGTGCCAGCAGCCATCCCGGGAGGTTCGAGAATGAGCAGTTCTTC. Translating gives CASSHPGRFENEQFF.

J is TRBJ2-7 and V is TRBV11-3; the D is unclear. This CDR3 is built from 11 residues. V was trimmed by 9 bases and J by 3 bases, leaving 9 bases between them. Germline CDR1 reads SGHNT; CDR2 reads YENEEA. CDR3 sequence reads: CARTLFYEQYF. CDR3 nucleotide sequence: TGTGCCAGGACTTTGTTCTACGAGCAGTACTTC. Complete variable domain (other parts from reference TRBV11-3 and TRBJ2-7): EAGVVQSPRYKIIEKKQPVAFWCNPISGHNTLYWYLQNLGQGPELLIRYENEEAVDDSQLPKDRFSAERLKGVDSTLKIQPAELGDSAVYLCARTLFYEQYFGPGTRLTVT.

As regards this clone: Other DNA sequences within the sample encode an identical CDR3. The rearrangement joins TRBV5-1 to TRBJ2-3, with 8 bases identical to TRBD1. J gave up 4 bases and V 3 bases, and 4 bases lay outside the gene matches. Germline-derived CDR1 and CDR2 are SGHRS and YFSETQ. The CDR3 contains 14 residues. The CDR3 region is CASSSRTGSDTQYF. CDR3 coding DNA: TGCGCCAGCAGCTCAAGGACAGGGTCAGATACGCAGTATTTT.

The rearrangement links TRBV2 to TRBJ2-2; TRBD2 might be the D (6 bases). The CDR3 spans 12 residues. Germline lookup yields CDR1 SNHLY and CDR2 FYNNEI. V was trimmed by 7 bases and J by 10 bases, leaving 13 bases between them. As DNA, the CDR3 is TGTGCCAGCACCCGGGGGTCCGAGGAGCTGTTTTTT. This translates into CASTRGSEELFF.

V gene TRBV7-9 combines with J gene TRBJ1-3; the D is unclear. Per germline, CDR1 SEHNR and CDR2 FQNEAQ (reference sequence). There are 11 residues in the CDR3. V lost 8 bases and J lost 10, with 12 bases in between. The CDR3 loop is CASYGRGTIYF. In DNA, the CDR3 is TGTGCCAGCTACGGGAGAGGAACCATATATTTT.

The V and J genes are TRBV30 and TRBJ2-1; 8 nucleotides match TRBD2. The CDR3 contains 11 residues. J gave up 15 bases and V 2 bases, and 6 bases lay outside the gene matches. Germline V CDR1 and CDR2: GTSNPN, SVGIG (reference sequence). The CDR3: CAWSFSGRWFF. The CDR3 DNA reads as TGTGCCTGGAGTTTCAGCGGGAGATGGTTCTTC.

The rearrangement joins TRBV28 to TRBJ1-2; 9 bases fit TRBD1. There are 17 residues in the CDR3. V trimming: 6 bases; J trimming: 5 bases; junction bases outside the gene matches: 16. Germline lookup yields CDR1 MDHEN and CDR2 SYDVKM. The CDR3 reads CASRNSGQGRFLYGYTF. CDR3 nucleotides: TGTGCCAGCAGGAACTCTGGACAGGGGCGCTTCCTATATGGCTACACCTTC.

The table lists this clone with a few counts. The V gene is TRBV6-5, the J gene TRBJ1-1; D gene ambiguous. This CDR3 is built from 16 residues. V was clipped by 2 bases and J by 1 base, with 14 bases between them. The germline CDR1 and CDR2 sequences are MNHEY and SVGAGI. The CDR3 sequence: CASSYRSVGRNTEAFF. The CDR3 region has the DNA TGTGCCAGCAGTTACCGCTCGGTGGGCCGGAACACTGAAGCTTTCTTT.

Remarks on this clone: Other DNA sequences in this sample translate to the same CDR3. This sequence joins TRBV5-1 and TRBJ2-2; 8 bases fit TRBD1. Germline V gene lookup returns CDR1 SGHRS and CDR2 YFSETQ. This CDR3 region has 14 residues. The junction had 4 bases not matched to a gene; V was cut back by 3 bases and J by 6 bases. Here the CDR3 reads CASSYGQGAGELFF. The CDR3 nucleotides are TGCGCCAGCAGCTATGGACAGGGCGCCGGGGAGCTGTTTTTT.

The chain couples TRBV4-2 to TRBJ1-2; no firm D call. The CDR3 extends over 14 amino acids. Germline V lookup: CDR1 LGHNA, CDR2 YNFKEQ. V lost 3 bases, J lost 0 bases, and 8 bases lay in between. CDR3 bases: TGTGCCAGCAGCCAGGCCAGAACTAACTATGGCTACACCTTC. It is translated as CASSQARTNYGYTF.

The chain links TRBV9 to TRBJ2-5, with D possibly being TRBD1 or TRBD2 (6 bases each). Trimming shortened V by 2 bases and J by 5 bases, and 13 bases separated the two germline ends. CDR1 and CDR2 from the germline V gene are SGDLS and YYNGEE. The CDR3 sequence is 14 residues long. This chain's CDR3 is CASSVGLGGETQYF. CDR3 DNA sequence: TGTGCCAGCAGCGTTGGCCTAGGGGGGGAGACCCAGTACTTC. The full variable domain, in which reference TRBV9 and TRBJ2-5 provide the parts outside the CDR3, is DSGVTQTPKHLITATGQRVTLRCSPRSGDLSVYWYQQSLDQGLQFLIQYYNGEERAKGNILERFSAQQFPDLHSELNLSSLELGDSALYFCASSVGLGGETQYFGPGTRLLVL.

The chain joins TRBV7-3 to TRBJ2-2; D is uncertain. Between the trimmed V and J ends, which lost 1 base and 0 bases, there was a span of 9 bases. The CDR3 spans 16 residues. CDR1 SGHTA and CDR2 FQGTGA come from the germline V gene. CDR3 coding DNA: TGTGCCAGCAGCTTAATGTCTGTTGCGAACACCGGGGAGCTGTTTTTT. It translates to CASSLMSVANTGELFF.

The chain couples TRBV28 to TRBJ2-7; the D gene is possibly TRBD1 (6 bases). Germline V gene lookup returns CDR1 MDHEN and CDR2 SYDVKM. The CDR3 consists of 15 residues. The ends were cut back, 7 bases at V and 3 bases at J, with 19 bases in the middle. As DNA, the CDR3 is TGTGCCAGCACCCCAGGACAGAGCCCCATCTACGAGCAGTACTTC. Its protein product is CASTPGQSPIYEQYF.

The chain couples TRBV6-6 to TRBJ1-1; D is undetermined. This CDR3 contains 16 residues. Looked up from germline, CDR1 is MNHNY and CDR2 is SVGAGI (reference sequence). Trimming took 0 bases from V and 0 from J, leaving 11 bases between them. CDR3 protein: CASSYSIRTMNTEAFF. The CDR3 bases are TGTGCCAGCAGTTACTCGATCAGGACTATGAACACTGAAGCTTTCTTT.

Comment on this clone: Other DNA sequences in this sample translate to the same CDR3. V usage is TRBV6-5 and J usage is TRBJ2-7; TRBD2 matches 11 bases. Trimming took 6 bases from V and 0 from J; bases not matched to a gene: 4. Looked up from germline, CDR1 is MNHEY and CDR2 is SVGAGI. This CDR3 is built from 15 residues. CDR3 coding DNA: TGTGCCAGCAGCCGCGGGACTAGCGGCTCCTACGAGCAGTACTTC. Its protein product is CASSRGTSGSYEQYF.

The chain recombines TRBV27 with TRBJ2-3; D not certain. Germline V gene data show CDR1 as MNHEY and CDR2 as SMNVEV (reference sequence). V shed 6 bases and J shed 1 base, with 17 bases lying between them. This CDR3 has 16 residues. The CDR3 nucleotides read TGTGCCAGCAGCCGTAGGCTCAAGGGCGGCACAGATACGCAGTATTTT. Translated, it gives CASSRRLKGGTDTQYF.

The chain has TRBV30 and TRBJ2-1; D gene unclear. The CDR3 consists of 12 residues. Trimming cost V 4 bases and J 3 bases, with 7 bases left between them. The germline CDR1 and CDR2 sequences are GTSNPN and SVGIG (reference sequence). The DNA for the CDR3 is TGTGCCTGGAACGTCAACTACAATGAGCAGTTCTTC. This codes for CAWNVNYNEQFF.

This chain links TRBV10-3 with TRBJ1-5, with D unclear. V shed 3 bases and J shed 1 base, with 16 bases lying between them. This CDR3 is 17 amino acids long. Germline V gene data show CDR1 as ENHRY and CDR2 as SYGVKD. The CDR3 sequence is CAISDRDNKISNQPQHF. The CDR3 bases are TGTGCCATCAGTGATCGCGACAACAAGATCAGCAATCAGCCCCAGCATTTT.

This clone was seen only once. The chain couples TRBV27 to TRBJ2-4, with D possibly TRBD1 on 6 matching bases. Germline V lookup: CDR1 MNHEY, CDR2 SMNVEV (reference sequence). The CDR3 sequence is 15 residues long. The V gene lost 4 bases and the J gene lost 2 bases, with 12 bases spanning the gap. This CDR3 reads CASSSLTGPKNIQYF. In DNA form, the CDR3 reads TGTGCCAGCAGTTCCCTTACAGGGCCCAAAAACATTCAGTACTTC.

The chain is built from TRBV19 and TRBJ2-2; D is perhaps TRBD2 (6 bases). The germline CDR1 and CDR2 sequences are LNHDA and SQIVND (reference sequence). This CDR3 contains 15 residues. Trimming removed 6 bases at V and 3 bases at J, with 14 bases between. The CDR3 DNA follows: TGTGCCAGTAGGACCCCCGGGGGTTACACCGGGGAGCTGTTTTTT. It is translated as CASRTPGGYTGELFF.

The rearrangement uses TRBV7-9 and TRBJ2-1; D is uncertain. Germline V gene data show CDR1 as SEHNR and CDR2 as FQNEAQ (reference sequence). The length of the CDR3 is 17 residues. Trimming took 4 bases from V and 4 from J, leaving 20 bases between them. For the CDR3, the DNA is TGTGCCAGCAGCTACCCCCGATCTTCCACCTTATACAATGAGCAGTTCTTC. Amino acid sequence: CASSYPRSSTLYNEQFF. The full variable domain, completed using reference TRBV7-9 and TRBJ2-1, is DTGVSQNPRHKITKRGQNVTFRCDPISEHNRLYWYRQTLGQGPEFLTYFQNEAQLEKSRLLSDRFSAERPKGSFSTLEIQRTEQGDSAMYLCASSYPRSSTLYNEQFFGPGTRLTVL.

The chain couples TRBV7-9 to TRBJ2-3, with 9 bases identical to TRBD2. Germline-derived CDR1 and CDR2 are SEHNR and FQNEAQ (reference sequence). The CDR3 spans 14 residues. The V and J ends lost 6 bases and 3 bases, in that order; junction bases with no gene match: 4. In DNA form, the CDR3 reads TGTGCCAGCAGATCTAGCGGGGTGACAGATACGCAGTATTTT. Its protein is CASRSSGVTDTQYF.

Concerning this clone: Other DNA sequences within the sample encode an identical CDR3. The rearrangement uses TRBV7-3 and TRBJ2-1; 13 bases are a match to TRBD2. Germline V lookup: CDR1 SGHTA, CDR2 FQGTGA. This CDR3 is built from 16 residues. Unmatched junction bases numbered 2, after V lost 2 bases and J lost 4 bases. The CDR3 DNA follows: TGTGCCAGCAGCTTACGGGGACTAGCGGGGTACAATGAGCAGTTCTTC. Translation gives CASSLRGLAGYNEQFF. Drawing the rest from reference TRBV7-3 and TRBJ2-1, the complete variable domain is GAGVSQTPSNKVTEKGKYVELRCDPISGHTALYWYRQSLGQGPEFLIYFQGTGAADDSGLPNDRFFAVRPEGSVSTLKIQRTERGDSAVYLCASSLRGLAGYNEQFFGPGTRLTVL.

This clone was observed a handful of times. J is TRBJ2-5 and V is TRBV14; D uncertain. The V gene's germline CDR1 is SGHDN and CDR2 FVKESK. Deletions cut 4 bases from V and 7 bases from J, with 7 bases between. The CDR3 extends over 11 amino acids. The CDR3 DNA sequence: TGTGCCAGCAGCCGTGGGTGGACCCAGTACTTC. This encodes CASSRGWTQYF.

The chain carries TRBV5-8 and TRBJ2-5, with unresolved D. The V and J ends lost 1 base and 3 bases respectively, with 10 bases between them. The CDR3 covers 14 residues. Germline loops: CDR1 SGHTS, CDR2 YDEGEE. The CDR3 spells CASSLFRNKETQYF. The CDR3 bases are TGTGCCAGCAGCTTGTTCAGGAATAAAGAGACCCAGTACTTC.

The gene calls are TRBV6-6 and TRBJ2-3; D is unclear. V was clipped by 6 bases and J by 1 base, with 8 bases between them. Germline V gene data show CDR1 as MNHNY and CDR2 as SVGAGI (reference sequence). This CDR3 spans 13 amino acids. CDR3 nucleotides: TGTGCCAGCAGCAACGACGGCACAGATACGCAGTATTTT. Its protein is CASSNDGTDTQYF.

About this clone: Germline is not matched at one junction end, which may reflect a read error. This chain connects TRBV12-5 to TRBJ2-3, with D possibly being TRBD1 or TRBD2 (5 bases each). CDR1 is LGHNT and CDR2 is FRNRAP in the germline V gene. The CDR3 has 14 residues. The DNA for the CDR3 is TGTGCTAGTGCTTTGGGGACCTTTATAGATACGCAGTATTTT. This encodes CASALGTFIDTQYF.

Remarks on this clone: This CDR3 is also generated by other DNA sequences in the sample. The chain has TRBV27 and TRBJ2-2; D possibly corresponds to TRBD2 (5 bases). V dropped 0 bases and J dropped 6 bases, with 8 bases sitting between them. CDR3 length: 14 residues. From germline, CDR1 is MNHEY and CDR2 SMNVEV (reference sequence). The CDR3 reads CASSLSGRAGELFF. The DNA for the CDR3 is TGTGCCAGCAGTTTATCTGGGCGGGCCGGGGAGCTGTTTTTT.

The sample holds a few counts of this clone. The chain combines TRBV28 with TRBJ1-1, with 7 nucleotides matching TRBD1. Germline V gives CDR1 MDHEN, CDR2 SYDVKM. J lost 7 bases, V lost 6 bases, and 5 bases had no gene match. The CDR3 covers 12 residues. This CDR3 is CASRVGDSEAFF. CDR3 DNA sequence: TGTGCCAGCAGGGTAGGGGACAGTGAAGCTTTCTTT.

The rearrangement links TRBV27 to TRBJ2-2; D may be TRBD2 (5 bases). Trimming took 4 bases from V and 14 from J, leaving 14 bases between them. Per the germline V gene, CDR1 is MNHEY and CDR2 is SMNVEV (reference sequence). The CDR3 runs to 12 residues. The DNA of the CDR3 is TGTGCCAGCAGTTACCCGGGAAGTACACTGTTTTTT. Amino acid sequence: CASSYPGSTLFF.